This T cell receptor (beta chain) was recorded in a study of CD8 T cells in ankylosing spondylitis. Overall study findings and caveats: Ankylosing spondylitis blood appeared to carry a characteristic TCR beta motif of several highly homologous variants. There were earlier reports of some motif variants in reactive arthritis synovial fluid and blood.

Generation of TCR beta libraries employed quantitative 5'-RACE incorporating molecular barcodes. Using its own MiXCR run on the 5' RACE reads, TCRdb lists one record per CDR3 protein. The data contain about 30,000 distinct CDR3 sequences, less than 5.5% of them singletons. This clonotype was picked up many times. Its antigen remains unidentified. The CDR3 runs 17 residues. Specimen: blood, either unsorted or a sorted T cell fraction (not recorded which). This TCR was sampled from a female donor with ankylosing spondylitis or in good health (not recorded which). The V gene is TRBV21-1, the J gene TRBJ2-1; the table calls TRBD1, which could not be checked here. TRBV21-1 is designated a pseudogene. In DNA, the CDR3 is TGTGCCAGCAGCAAGGGGAGGACAGAGATCTCCTACAATGAGCAGTTCTTC. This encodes CASSKGRTEISYNEQFF.